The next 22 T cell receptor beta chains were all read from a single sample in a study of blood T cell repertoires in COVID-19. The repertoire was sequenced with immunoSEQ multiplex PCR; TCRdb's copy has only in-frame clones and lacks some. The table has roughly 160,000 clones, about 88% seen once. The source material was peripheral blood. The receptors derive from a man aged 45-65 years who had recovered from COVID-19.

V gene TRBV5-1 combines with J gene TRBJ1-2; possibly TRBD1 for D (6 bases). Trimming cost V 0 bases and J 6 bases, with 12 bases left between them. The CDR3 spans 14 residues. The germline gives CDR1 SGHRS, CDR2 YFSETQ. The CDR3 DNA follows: TGCGCCAGCAGCTTGGGTACAGGGTTAGATGGCTACACCTTC. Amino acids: CASSLGTGLDGYTF.

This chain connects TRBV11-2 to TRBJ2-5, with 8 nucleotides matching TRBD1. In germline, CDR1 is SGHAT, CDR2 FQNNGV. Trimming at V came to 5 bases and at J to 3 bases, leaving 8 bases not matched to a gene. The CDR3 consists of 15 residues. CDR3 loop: CASSRTGFGEETQYF. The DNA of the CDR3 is TGTGCCAGCAGCCGGACAGGGTTCGGAGAAGAGACCCAGTACTTC.

Written as DNA, the CDR3 is TGTGCCTGGAGTCCCCGGACAGGGGCGGGGACTGAAGCTTTCTTT. This gives the protein CAWSPRTGAGTEAFF. The chain employs TRBV30 and TRBJ1-1; 9 nucleotides align to TRBD1. This CDR3 contains 15 residues. Germline trimming cut 2 bases from V and 5 bases from J; bases unmatched to any gene: 9. Germline CDR1 and CDR2: GTSNPN and SVGIG (reference sequence).

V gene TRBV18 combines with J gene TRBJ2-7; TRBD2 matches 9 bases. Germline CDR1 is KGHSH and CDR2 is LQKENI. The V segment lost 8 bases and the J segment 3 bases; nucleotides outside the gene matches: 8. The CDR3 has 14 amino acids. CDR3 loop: CASQQASGDYEQYF. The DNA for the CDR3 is TGTGCCAGCCAACAAGCTAGCGGGGACTACGAGCAGTACTTC.

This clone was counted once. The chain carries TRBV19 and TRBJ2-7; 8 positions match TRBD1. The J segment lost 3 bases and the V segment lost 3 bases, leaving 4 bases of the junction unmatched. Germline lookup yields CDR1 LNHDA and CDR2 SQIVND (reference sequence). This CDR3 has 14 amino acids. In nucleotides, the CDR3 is TGTGCCAGTAGTATGTCGGGACAGGACTACGAGCAGTACTTC. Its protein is CASSMSGQDYEQYF.

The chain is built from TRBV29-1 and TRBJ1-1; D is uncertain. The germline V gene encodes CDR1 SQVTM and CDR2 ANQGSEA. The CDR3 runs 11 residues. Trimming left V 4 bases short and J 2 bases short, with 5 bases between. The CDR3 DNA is TGCAGCGTTGTGAGAAACACTGAAGCTTTCTTT. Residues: CSVVRNTEAFF.

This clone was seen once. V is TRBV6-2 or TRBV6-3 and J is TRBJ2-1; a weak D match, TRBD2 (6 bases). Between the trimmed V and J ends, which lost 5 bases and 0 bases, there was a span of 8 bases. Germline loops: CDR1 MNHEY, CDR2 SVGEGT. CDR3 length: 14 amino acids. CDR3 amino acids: CASSGLYSYNEQFF. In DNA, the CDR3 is TGTGCCAGCAGTGGACTATACTCCTACAATGAGCAGTTCTTC.

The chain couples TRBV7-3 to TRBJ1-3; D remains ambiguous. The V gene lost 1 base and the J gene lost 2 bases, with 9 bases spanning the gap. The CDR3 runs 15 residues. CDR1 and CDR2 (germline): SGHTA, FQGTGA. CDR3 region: CASSLIVSAGNTIYF. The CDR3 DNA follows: TGTGCCAGCAGCTTAATCGTCAGCGCTGGAAACACCATATATTTT.

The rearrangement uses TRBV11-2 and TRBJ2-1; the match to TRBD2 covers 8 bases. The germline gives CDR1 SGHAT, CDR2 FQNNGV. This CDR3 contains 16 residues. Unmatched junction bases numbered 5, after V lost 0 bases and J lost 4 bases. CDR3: CASSLELAEVYNEQFF. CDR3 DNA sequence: TGTGCCAGCAGCTTAGAACTAGCGGAAGTTTACAATGAGCAGTTCTTC.

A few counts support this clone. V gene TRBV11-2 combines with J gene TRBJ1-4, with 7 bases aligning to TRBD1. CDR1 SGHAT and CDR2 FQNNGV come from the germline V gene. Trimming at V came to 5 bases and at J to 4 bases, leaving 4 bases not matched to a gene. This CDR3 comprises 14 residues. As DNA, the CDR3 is TGTGCCAGCAGCCGCGGGACAGTTAATGAAAAACTGTTTTTT. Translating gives CASSRGTVNEKLFF.

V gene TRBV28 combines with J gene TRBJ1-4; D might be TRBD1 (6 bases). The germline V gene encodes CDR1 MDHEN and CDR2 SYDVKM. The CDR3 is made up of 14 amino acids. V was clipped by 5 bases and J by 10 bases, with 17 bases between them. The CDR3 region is CASSITGSLGKLFF. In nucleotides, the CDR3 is TGTGCCAGCAGTATAACAGGGTCCCTTGGAAAACTGTTTTTT. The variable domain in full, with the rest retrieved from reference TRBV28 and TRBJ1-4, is DVKVTQSSRYLVKRTGEKVFLECVQDMDHENMFWYRQDPGLGLRLIYFSYDVKMKEKGDIPEGYSVSREKKERFSLILESASTNQTSMYLCASSITGSLGKLFFGSGTQLSVL.

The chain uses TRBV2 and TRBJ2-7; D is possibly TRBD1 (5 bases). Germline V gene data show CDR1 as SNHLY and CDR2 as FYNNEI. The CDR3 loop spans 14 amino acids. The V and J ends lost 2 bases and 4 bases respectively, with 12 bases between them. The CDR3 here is CASSERHRSYEQYF. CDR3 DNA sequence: TGTGCCAGCAGTGAACGGCACAGGAGTTACGAGCAGTACTTC.

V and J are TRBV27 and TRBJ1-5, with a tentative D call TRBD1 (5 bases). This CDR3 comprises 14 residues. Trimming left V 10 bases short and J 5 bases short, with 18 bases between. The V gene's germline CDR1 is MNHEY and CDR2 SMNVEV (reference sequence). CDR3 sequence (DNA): TGTGCCACCTCTGGGGGTAGCGGCGATCAGCCCCAGCATTTT. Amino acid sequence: CATSGGSGDQPQHF.

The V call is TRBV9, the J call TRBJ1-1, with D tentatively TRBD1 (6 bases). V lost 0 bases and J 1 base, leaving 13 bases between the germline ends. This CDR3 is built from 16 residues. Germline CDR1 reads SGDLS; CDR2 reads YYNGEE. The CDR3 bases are TGTGCCAGCAGCGTAGAGGACAGAATAGGGAACACTGAAGCTTTCTTT. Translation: CASSVEDRIGNTEAFF.

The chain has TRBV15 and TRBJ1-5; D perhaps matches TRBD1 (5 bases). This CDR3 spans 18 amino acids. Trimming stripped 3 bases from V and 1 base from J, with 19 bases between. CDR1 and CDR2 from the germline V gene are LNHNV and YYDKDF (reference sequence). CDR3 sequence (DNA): TGTGCCACCAGCAGTGATCGGGGGAGCGGTGGGAGCAATCAGCCCCAGCATTTT. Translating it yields CATSSDRGSGGSNQPQHF.

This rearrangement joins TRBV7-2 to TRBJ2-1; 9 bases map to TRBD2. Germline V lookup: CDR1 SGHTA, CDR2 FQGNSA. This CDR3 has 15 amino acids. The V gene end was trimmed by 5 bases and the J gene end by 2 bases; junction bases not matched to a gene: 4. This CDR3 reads CASSPTSGPYNEQFF. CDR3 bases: TGTGCCAGCAGCCCTACTAGCGGGCCCTACAATGAGCAGTTCTTC.

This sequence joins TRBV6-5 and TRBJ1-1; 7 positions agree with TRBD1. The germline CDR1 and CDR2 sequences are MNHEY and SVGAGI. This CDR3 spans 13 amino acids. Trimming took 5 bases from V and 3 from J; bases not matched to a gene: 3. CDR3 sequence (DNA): TGTGCCAGCAGTCTTGACAGGGACACTGAAGCTTTCTTT. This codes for CASSLDRDTEAFF.

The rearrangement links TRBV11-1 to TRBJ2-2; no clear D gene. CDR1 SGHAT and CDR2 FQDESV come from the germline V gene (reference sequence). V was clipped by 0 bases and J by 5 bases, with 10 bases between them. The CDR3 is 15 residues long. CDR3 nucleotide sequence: TGTGCCAGCAGCTTAGCCTTCGATCGGACCGGGGAGCTGTTTTTT. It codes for CASSLAFDRTGELFF.

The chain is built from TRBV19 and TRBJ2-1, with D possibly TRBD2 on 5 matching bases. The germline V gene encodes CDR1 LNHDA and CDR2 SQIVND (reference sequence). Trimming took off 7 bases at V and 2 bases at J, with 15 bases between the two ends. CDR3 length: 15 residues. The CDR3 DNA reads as TGTGCCAGTAAGACTACGGACGGAGCCTACAATGAGCAGTTCTTC. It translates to CASKTTDGAYNEQFF.

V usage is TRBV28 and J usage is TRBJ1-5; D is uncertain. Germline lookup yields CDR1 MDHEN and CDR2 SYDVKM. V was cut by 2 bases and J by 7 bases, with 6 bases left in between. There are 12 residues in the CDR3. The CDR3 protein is CASSLIVQPQHF. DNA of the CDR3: TGTGCCAGCAGTTTAATCGTCCAGCCCCAGCATTTT. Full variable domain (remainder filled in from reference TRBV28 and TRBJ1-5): DVKVTQSSRYLVKRTGEKVFLECVQDMDHENMFWYRQDPGLGLRLIYFSYDVKMKEKGDIPEGYSVSREKKERFSLILESASTNQTSMYLCASSLIVQPQHFGDGTRLSIL.

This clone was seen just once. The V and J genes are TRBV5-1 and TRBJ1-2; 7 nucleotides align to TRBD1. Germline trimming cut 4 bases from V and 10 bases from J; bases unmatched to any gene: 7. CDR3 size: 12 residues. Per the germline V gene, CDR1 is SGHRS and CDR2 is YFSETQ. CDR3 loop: CASSQGQIVYTF. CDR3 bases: TGCGCCAGCAGCCAGGGACAGATCGTCTACACCTTC.

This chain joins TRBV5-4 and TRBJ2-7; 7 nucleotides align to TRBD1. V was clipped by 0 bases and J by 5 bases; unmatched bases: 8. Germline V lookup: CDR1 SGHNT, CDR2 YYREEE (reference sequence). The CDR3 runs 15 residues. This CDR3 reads CASSLVAGGINEQYF. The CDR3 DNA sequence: TGTGCCAGCAGCTTGGTTGCAGGGGGTATCAACGAGCAGTACTTC.